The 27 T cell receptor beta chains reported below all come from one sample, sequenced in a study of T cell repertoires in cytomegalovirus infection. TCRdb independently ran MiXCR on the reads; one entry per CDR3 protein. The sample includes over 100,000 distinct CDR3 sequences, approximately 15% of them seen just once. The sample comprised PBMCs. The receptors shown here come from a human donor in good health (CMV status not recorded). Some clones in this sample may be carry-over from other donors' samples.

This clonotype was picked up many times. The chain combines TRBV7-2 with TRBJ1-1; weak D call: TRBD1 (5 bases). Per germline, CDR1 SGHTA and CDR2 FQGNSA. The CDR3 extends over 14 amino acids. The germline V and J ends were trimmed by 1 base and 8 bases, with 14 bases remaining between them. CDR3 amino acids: CASSLGDRTREAFF. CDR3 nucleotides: TGTGCCAGCAGCTTAGGGGACCGGACCCGGGAAGCTTTCTTT.

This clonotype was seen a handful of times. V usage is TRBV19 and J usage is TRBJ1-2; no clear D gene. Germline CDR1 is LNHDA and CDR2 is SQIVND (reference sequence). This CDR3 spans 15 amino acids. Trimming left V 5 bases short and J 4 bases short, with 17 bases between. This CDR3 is CASSSGLSGSYGYTF. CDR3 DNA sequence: TGTGCCAGTAGTTCCGGACTGAGTGGAAGCTATGGCTACACCTTC.

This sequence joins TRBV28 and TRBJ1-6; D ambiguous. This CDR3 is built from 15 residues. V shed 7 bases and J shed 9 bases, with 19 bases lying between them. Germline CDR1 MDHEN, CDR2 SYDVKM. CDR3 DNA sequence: TGTGCCAGCAACGAGGAGGCAGCTAGGGTTTCACCCCTCCACTTT. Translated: CASNEEAARVSPLHF.

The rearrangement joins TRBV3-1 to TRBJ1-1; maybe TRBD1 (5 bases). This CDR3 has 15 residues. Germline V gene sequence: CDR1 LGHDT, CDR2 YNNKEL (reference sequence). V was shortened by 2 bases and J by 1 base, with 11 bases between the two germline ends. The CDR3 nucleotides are TGTGCCAGCAGCCAATCATACCAGGGGAACACTGAAGCTTTCTTT. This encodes CASSQSYQGNTEAFF.

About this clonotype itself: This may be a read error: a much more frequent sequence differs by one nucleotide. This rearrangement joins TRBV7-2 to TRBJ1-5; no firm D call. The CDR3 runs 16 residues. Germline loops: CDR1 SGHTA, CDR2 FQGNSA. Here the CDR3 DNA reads TGTGCCAGCAGCTCCCTCGGAGGTAGAGGGAATCAGCCCCAGAATTTT. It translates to CASSSLGGRGNQPQNF.

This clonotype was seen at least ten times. This chain's CDR3 is CASSLGGTNGNTIYF. CDR3 bases: TGTGCCAGCAGCTTAGGAGGGACGAATGGAAACACCATATATTTT. The V call is TRBV11-2, the J call TRBJ1-3, with a tentative D call TRBD1 (5 bases). Germline assignment: CDR1 SGHAT and CDR2 FQNNGV. Between the trimmed V and J ends, which lost 1 base and 3 bases, there was a span of 10 bases. The CDR3 runs to 15 residues.

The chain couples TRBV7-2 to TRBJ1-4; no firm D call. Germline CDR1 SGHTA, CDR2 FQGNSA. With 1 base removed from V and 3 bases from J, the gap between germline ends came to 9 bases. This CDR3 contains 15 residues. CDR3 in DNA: TGTGCCAGCAGCTTAGAGGCACTCTCTAATGAAAAACTGTTTTTT. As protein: CASSLEALSNEKLFF.

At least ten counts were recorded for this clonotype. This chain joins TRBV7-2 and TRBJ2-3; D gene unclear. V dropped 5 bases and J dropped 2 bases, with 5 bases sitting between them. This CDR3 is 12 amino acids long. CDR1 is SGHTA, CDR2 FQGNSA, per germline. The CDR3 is CASSINTDTQYF. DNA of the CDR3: TGTGCCAGCAGCATCAACACAGATACGCAGTATTTT.

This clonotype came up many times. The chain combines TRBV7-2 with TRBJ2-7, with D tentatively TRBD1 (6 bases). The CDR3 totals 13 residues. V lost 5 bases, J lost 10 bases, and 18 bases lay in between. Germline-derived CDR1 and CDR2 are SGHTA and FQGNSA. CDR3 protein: CASSRNSGVEQYF. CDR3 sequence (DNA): TGTGCCAGCAGCCGCAATTCAGGGGTGGAACAGTACTTC.

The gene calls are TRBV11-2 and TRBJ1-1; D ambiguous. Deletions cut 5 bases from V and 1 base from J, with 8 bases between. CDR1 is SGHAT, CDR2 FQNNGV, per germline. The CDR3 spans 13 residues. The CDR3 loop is CASSPRPNTEAFF. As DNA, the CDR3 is TGTGCCAGCAGCCCCCGGCCGAACACTGAAGCTTTCTTT.

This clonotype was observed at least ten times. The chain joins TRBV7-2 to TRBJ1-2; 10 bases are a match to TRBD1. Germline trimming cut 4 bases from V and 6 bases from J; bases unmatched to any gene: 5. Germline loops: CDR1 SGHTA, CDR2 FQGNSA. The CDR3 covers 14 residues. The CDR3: CASSYLGQGNGYTF. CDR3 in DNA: TGTGCCAGCAGCTATCTGGGACAGGGGAATGGCTACACCTTC.

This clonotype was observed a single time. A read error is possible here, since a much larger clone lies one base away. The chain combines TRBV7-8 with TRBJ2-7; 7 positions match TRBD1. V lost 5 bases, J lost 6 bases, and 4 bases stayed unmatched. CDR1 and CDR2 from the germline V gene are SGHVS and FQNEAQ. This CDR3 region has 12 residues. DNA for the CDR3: TGTGCCAGCAGCAAGGGACAGTGCGAGCAGTACTTC. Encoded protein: CASSKGQCEQYF.

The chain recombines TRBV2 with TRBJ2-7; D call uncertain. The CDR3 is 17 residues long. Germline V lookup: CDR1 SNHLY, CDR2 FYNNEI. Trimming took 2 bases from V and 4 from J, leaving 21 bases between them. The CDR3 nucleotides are TGTGCCAGCAGTGAATCAGTTTATAGGGATAGCCTTTACGAGCAGTACTTC. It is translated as CASSESVYRDSLYEQYF.

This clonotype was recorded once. The CDR3 DNA is TGTGCCAGCAGCTTGAGGTTTTTAAGTACCAAAAACATTCAGTACTTC. Its protein is CASSLRFLSTKNIQYF. V usage is TRBV5-6 and J usage is TRBJ2-4, with D unclear. In germline, CDR1 is SGHDT, CDR2 YYEEEE. V dropped 1 base and J dropped 2 bases, with 13 bases sitting between them. The CDR3 length is 16 residues.

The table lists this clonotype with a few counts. The CDR3 region is CASRIQGSAGYTF. CDR3 nucleotide sequence: TGTGCCAGCAGGATACAGGGGTCGGCTGGCTACACCTTC. This chain joins TRBV6-6 and TRBJ1-2, with 7 positions matching TRBD1. Germline values: CDR1 MNHNY, CDR2 SVGAGI (reference sequence). V shed 6 bases, J shed 7 bases, and the junction held 8 bases outside the gene matches. The CDR3 sequence is 13 residues long.

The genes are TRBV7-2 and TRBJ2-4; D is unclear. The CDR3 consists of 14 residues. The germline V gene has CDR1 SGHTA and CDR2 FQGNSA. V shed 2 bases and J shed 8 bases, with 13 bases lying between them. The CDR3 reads CASSLIARMYIQYF. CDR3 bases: TGTGCCAGCAGCTTAATAGCCCGAATGTACATTCAGTACTTC.

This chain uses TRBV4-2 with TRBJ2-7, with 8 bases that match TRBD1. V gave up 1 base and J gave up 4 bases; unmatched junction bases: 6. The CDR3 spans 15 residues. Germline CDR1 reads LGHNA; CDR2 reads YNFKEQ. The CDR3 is CASSQGRTGRYEQYF. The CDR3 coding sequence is TGTGCCAGCAGCCAAGGAAGGACAGGGAGGTACGAGCAGTACTTC.

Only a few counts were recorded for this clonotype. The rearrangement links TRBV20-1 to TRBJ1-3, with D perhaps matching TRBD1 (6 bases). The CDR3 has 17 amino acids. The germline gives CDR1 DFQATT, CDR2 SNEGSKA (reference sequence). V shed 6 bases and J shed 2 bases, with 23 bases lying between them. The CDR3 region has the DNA TGCAGTGCAACGAACAGGGTTATGATGAATACTGGAAACACCATATATTTT. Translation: CSATNRVMMNTGNTIYF.

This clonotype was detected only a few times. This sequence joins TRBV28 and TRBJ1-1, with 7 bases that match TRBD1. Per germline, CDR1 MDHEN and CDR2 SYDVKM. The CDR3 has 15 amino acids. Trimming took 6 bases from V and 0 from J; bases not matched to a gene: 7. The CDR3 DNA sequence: TGTGCCAGCAGCCGATCGGACAGGCTGAACACTGAAGCTTTCTTT. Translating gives CASSRSDRLNTEAFF. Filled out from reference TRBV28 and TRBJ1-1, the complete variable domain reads DVKVTQSSRYLVKRTGEKVFLECVQDMDHENMFWYRQDPGLGLRLIYFSYDVKMKEKGDIPEGYSVSREKKERFSLILESASTNQTSMYLCASSRSDRLNTEAFFGQGTRLTVV.

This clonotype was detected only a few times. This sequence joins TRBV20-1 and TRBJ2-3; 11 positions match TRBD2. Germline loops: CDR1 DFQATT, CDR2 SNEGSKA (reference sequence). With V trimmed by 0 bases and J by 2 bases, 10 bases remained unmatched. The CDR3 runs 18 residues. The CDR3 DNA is TGCAGTGCTAGAGAACCGGGACTAGCGGCTTTAGACACAGATACGCAGTATTTT. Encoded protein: CSAREPGLAALDTDTQYF.

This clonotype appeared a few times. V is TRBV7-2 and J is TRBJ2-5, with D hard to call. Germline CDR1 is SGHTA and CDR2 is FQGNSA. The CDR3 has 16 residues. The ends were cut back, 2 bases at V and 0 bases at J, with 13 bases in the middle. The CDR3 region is CASSLRAAGNQETQYF. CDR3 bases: TGTGCCAGCAGCTTAAGGGCGGCAGGCAACCAAGAGACCCAGTACTTC.

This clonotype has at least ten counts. The CDR3 DNA is TGTGCCAGCAGTGCTCGGCAGGATATAGCCAAAAACATTCAGTACTTC. Amino acid sequence: CASSARQDIAKNIQYF. The chain couples TRBV12-3 or TRBV12-4 to TRBJ2-4; D is unclear. The CDR3 consists of 16 residues. V lost 5 bases and J 0 bases, leaving 14 bases between the germline ends.

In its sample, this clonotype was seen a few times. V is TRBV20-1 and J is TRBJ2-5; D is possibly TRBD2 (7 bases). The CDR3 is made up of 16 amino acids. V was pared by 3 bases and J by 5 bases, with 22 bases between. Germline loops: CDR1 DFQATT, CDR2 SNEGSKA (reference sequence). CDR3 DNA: TGCAGTGCTAGCCGGGATGCGGGGGCCGTCCTTGAGACCCAGTACTTC. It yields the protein CSASRDAGAVLETQYF.

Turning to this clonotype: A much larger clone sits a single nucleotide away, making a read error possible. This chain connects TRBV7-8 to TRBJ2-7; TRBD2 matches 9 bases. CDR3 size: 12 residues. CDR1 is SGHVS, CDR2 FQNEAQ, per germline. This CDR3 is CASSLLAGELYF. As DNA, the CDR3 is TGTGCCAGCAGCTTATTAGCGGGGGAGCTGTACTTC.

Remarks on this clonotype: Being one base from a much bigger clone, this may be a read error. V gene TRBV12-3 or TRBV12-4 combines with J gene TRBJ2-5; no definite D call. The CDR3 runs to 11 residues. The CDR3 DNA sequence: TGTACCAGCAGCCGCGAAGAGACCCAGTACTTC. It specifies CTSSREETQYF.

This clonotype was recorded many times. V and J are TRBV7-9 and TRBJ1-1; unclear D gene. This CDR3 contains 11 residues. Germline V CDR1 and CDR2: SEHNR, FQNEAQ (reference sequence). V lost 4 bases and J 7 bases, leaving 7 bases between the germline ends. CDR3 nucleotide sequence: TGTGCCAGCAGCTCCGGGTTTGAAGCTTTCTTT. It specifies CASSSGFEAFF.

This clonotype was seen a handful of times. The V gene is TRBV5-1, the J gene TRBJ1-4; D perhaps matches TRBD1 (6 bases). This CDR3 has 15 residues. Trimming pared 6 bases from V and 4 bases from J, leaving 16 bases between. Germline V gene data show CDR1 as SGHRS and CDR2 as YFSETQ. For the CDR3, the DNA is TGCGCCAGCACCATTACGGGACAAAGTAATGAAAAACTGTTTTTT. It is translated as CASTITGQSNEKLFF.